The entry below gives a single T cell receptor beta chain sequence along with its context. Its antigen remains unknown. Next came a second PCR, run for about 7 to 11 cycles, which used a sample-barcoded 5' primer along with a J-beta primer mix. MiXCR was run by TCRdb on the 5' RACE reads, yielding one entry per CDR3 protein. Among about 1,400,000 distinct CDR3 sequences listed, roughly 60% were seen once. The CDR3 covers 13 residues. Per the germline V gene, CDR1 is SQVTM and CDR2 is ANQGSEA. The data are from a study of blood T cells in healthy people across ages. Study in general: About one barcoded beta molecule per two T cells came from capture by template switching.

A minimum of 5 micrograms of total RNA was extracted per sample. Study-level results: Estimates of diversity drawn from one million T cells were considered underestimates.

This rearrangement joins TRBV29-1 to TRBJ2-1; 13 bases are a match to TRBD2. Sequenced input: blood. This receptor was obtained from a man aged 18 to 29 in good health. In DNA form, the CDR3 reads TGCAGTGCTGGACTAGCGGGAGACAATGAGCAGTTCTTC. The encoded protein is CSAGLAGDNEQFF.